These T cell receptor beta chains were read from a single sample in a study of blood T cell repertoires in COVID-19. Here immunoSEQ multiplex PCR was the method, and the copy in TCRdb shows in-frame clones only, minus some. The sample records 150,000 to 180,000 clones, 91% being singletons. The sequencing input was peripheral blood. These receptors originate from a man in his fifties or sixties with acute or convalescent COVID-19. Each CDR3 is given with its conserved first and last residue. D genes are given only for firm matches. Part of the rows lack a size; the others show once, few, many or a class for expanded clones.

J: TRBJ2-7
D: .
V: TRBV2
size: .
DNA: TGTGCCAGCCTGCGGGTCTCCTACGAGCAGTACTTC
CDR3: CASLRVSYEQYF

J: TRBJ2-2
D: .
V: TRBV5-1
size: .
DNA: TGCGCCAGCAGTCAGGGTTTTGGCGGGGAGCTGTTTTTT
CDR3: CASSQGFGGELFF

J: TRBJ1-1
D: TRBD1
V: TRBV13
size: .
DNA: TGTGCCAGCAGCTTATCAGGGGGTGACCGGATGAACACTGAAGCTTTCTTT
CDR3: CASSLSGGDRMNTEAFF

J: TRBJ1-4
D: .
V: TRBV28
size: .
DNA: TGTGCCAGCAGGGGGGCGCCAGGGGTCACTAATGAAAAACTGTTTTTT
CDR3: CASRGAPGVTNEKLFF

J: TRBJ2-7
D: .
V: TRBV5-4
size: .
DNA: TGTGCCAGCAGCTTGGGAGGACAGTCCCTCTCCTACGAGCAGTACTTC
CDR3: CASSLGGQSLSYEQYF

J: TRBJ1-2
D: TRBD1
V: TRBV24-1
size: once
DNA: TGTGCCACCAGTGATAGGACAGGGACAGCTAACTATGGCTACACCTTC
CDR3: CATSDRTGTANYGYTF

J: TRBJ2-2
D: TRBD2
V: TRBV19
size: .
DNA: TGTGCCAGTAGTCCCCGGGGACTAGCGGGAGACACCGGGGAGCTGTTTTTT
CDR3: CASSPRGLAGDTGELFF

J: TRBJ2-1
D: TRBD1
V: TRBV5-3
size: .
DNA: TGTGCCAGAAGCTTGGTATCGGGACAGGGGACCTACAATGAGCAGTTCTTC
CDR3: CARSLVSGQGTYNEQFF

J: TRBJ2-4
D: .
V: TRBV6-5
size: once
DNA: TGTGCCAGCAGGCCAGGGCTGGGGAAAAACATTCAGTACTTC
CDR3: CASRPGLGKNIQYF

J: TRBJ2-7
D: TRBD1
V: TRBV18
size: .
DNA: TGTGCCAGCTCACCACCGGAGACAGGGTCCTCCTACGAGCAGTACTTC
CDR3: CASSPPETGSSYEQYF

J: TRBJ1-6
D: TRBD1
V: TRBV5-4
size: .
DNA: TGTGCCAGCAGCTGGGGACAGGGAGGCAATTCACCCCTCCACTTT
CDR3: CASSWGQGGNSPLHF

J: TRBJ1-1
D: .
V: TRBV10-3
size: few
DNA: TGTGCCATCAGATCTGTCGGGGAGAACACTGAAGCTTTCTTT
CDR3: CAIRSVGENTEAFF

J: TRBJ2-1
D: TRBD1
V: TRBV5-4
size: .
DNA: TGTGCCAGCAGCACAGGGGGGAGTGAGCAGTTCTTC
CDR3: CASSTGGSEQFF

J: TRBJ1-5
D: TRBD1
V: TRBV19
size: .
DNA: TGTGCCAGTACCCTGGCCCCGAGACAGGGAGGATATCAGCCCCAGCATTTT
CDR3: CASTLAPRQGGYQPQHF

J: TRBJ1-5
D: .
V: TRBV27
size: .
DNA: TGTGCCAGCAGTTTCGGGCAGGGGCACCAGCCCCAGCATTTT
CDR3: CASSFGQGHQPQHF

J: TRBJ2-1
D: .
V: TRBV11-2
size: .
DNA: TGTGCCAGCAGCTTAGATGGGACTTACTACAATGAGCAGTTCTTC
CDR3: CASSLDGTYYNEQFF

J: TRBJ2-1
D: TRBD1
V: TRBV7-3
size: .
DNA: TGTGCCAGCAGCTTAATTGGACAGGGGGTTCTCAATGAGCAGTTCTTC
CDR3: CASSLIGQGVLNEQFF

J: TRBJ2-5
D: TRBD1
V: TRBV19
size: .
DNA: TGTGCCAGTAGTACCGTCCGGACAGGGAAGAAGGAGACCCAGTACTTC
CDR3: CASSTVRTGKKETQYF

J: TRBJ2-3
D: .
V: TRBV7-8
size: .
DNA: TGTGCCAGCAGCTTAGACCGGGGGGCTAGCACAGATACGCAGTATTTT
CDR3: CASSLDRGASTDTQYF

J: TRBJ2-2
D: .
V: TRBV27
size: .
DNA: TGTGCCAGCAGTTTATGGCAGGGTTACACCGGGGAGCTGTTTTTT
CDR3: CASSLWQGYTGELFF

J: TRBJ2-7
D: TRBD1
V: TRBV5-4
size: .
DNA: TGTGCCAGCAGCCTCCCCGGGACAGGGAGCTTCGAGCAGTACTTC
CDR3: CASSLPGTGSFEQYF

J: TRBJ1-6
D: .
V: TRBV30
size: .
DNA: TGTGCCTGGAGTCAGGGGTCACCCCTCCACTTT
CDR3: CAWSQGSPLHF

J: TRBJ2-2
D: TRBD1
V: TRBV27
size: .
DNA: TGTGCCAGCAGGCGGACAGGGGGACACACCGGGGAGCTGTTTTTT
CDR3: CASRRTGGHTGELFF

J: TRBJ2-7
D: .
V: TRBV28
size: .
DNA: TGTGCCAGCACCCGCAGGATGCGTCCCAACGAGCAGTACTTC
CDR3: CASTRRMRPNEQYF

J: TRBJ2-3
D: TRBD2
V: TRBV4-1
size: once
DNA: TGCGCCAGCAGACAGCGGGGGGGCCCCGATACGCAGTATTTT
CDR3: CASRQRGGPDTQYF

J: TRBJ1-1
D: .
V: TRBV19
size: .
DNA: TGTGCCAGTAGTATGGGGGGGGACACTGAAGCTTTCTTT
CDR3: CASSMGGDTEAFF

J: TRBJ2-7
D: TRBD2
V: TRBV7-8
size: .
DNA: TGTGCTGCGGGGGGCGGAGCTTCCTACGAGCAGTACTTC
CDR3: CAAGGGASYEQYF

J: TRBJ1-5
D: .
V: TRBV18
size: .
DNA: TGTGCCAGCTCACCCTACTCAACCCGGGGCAATCAGCCCCAGCATTTT
CDR3: CASSPYSTRGNQPQHF

J: TRBJ1-2
D: .
V: TRBV19
size: .
DNA: TGTGCCAGTAGCCAGATGAACTATGGCTACACCTTC
CDR3: CASSQMNYGYTF

J: TRBJ2-7
D: TRBD2
V: TRBV11-2
size: .
DNA: TGTGCCAGCAGCCCCGGACTAGCGGGAGCGTACGAGCAGTACTTC
CDR3: CASSPGLAGAYEQYF

J: TRBJ2-1
D: TRBD2
V: TRBV10-3
size: .
DNA: TGTGCCATCAGTCTGTGGGAGGGGAATTACAATGAGCAGTTCTTC
CDR3: CAISLWEGNYNEQFF

J: TRBJ1-5
D: .
V: TRBV19
size: .
DNA: TGTGCCAGTAGTATTTTCGGGCTCCGGGAGTCCAATCAGCCCCAGCATTTT
CDR3: CASSIFGLRESNQPQHF

J: TRBJ2-7
D: .
V: TRBV11-1
size: .
DNA: TGTGCCAGCAGCTTCAGGGGCGACGAGCAGTACTTC
CDR3: CASSFRGDEQYF

J: TRBJ1-6
D: .
V: TRBV5-1
size: .
DNA: TGCGCCAGCAGGATTCAGGGGACGAGTTCACCCCTCCACTTT
CDR3: CASRIQGTSSPLHF